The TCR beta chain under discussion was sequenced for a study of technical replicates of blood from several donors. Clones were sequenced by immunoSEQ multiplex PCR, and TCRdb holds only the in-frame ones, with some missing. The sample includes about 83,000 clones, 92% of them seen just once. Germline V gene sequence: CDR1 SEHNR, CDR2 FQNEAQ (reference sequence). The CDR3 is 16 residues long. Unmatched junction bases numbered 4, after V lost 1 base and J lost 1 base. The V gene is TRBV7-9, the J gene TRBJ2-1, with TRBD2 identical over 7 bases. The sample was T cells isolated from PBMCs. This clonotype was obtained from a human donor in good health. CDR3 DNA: TGTGCCAGCAGCTTAGACCGGGGGGTGTCCTACAATGAGCAGTTCTTC. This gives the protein CASSLDRGVSYNEQFF.